This T cell receptor beta chain was obtained from a study of shared clonotypes between healthy human individuals. Points from the study as a whole: Naive CD4 clonotype sharing across four donors was 4.5% to 6%. An anticipated effect of sequencing depth on clonotype sharing among donors was recognized. Naive subsets generally exceeded memory subsets in estimated richness.

A word on this clone: Antigen specificity is unknown.

Germline CDR1 and CDR2: SGHRS and YFSETQ. The CDR3 sequence is 15 residues long. V shed 2 bases and J 4 bases; nucleotides not matched to a gene: 7. The naive CD8 population came from CD45RO-negative cells selected for CCR7, without terminally differentiated effector memory CD45RA+ cells. Study processing details: Filtering of immunoSEQ junctional sequences could not match full-length read filtering. Profiling relied on immunoSEQ multiplex PCR, and the TCRdb table lists in-frame clones only, not all of them. V and J calls and clone size follow that table, whereas D and trimming were derived from the DNA. The data contain roughly 590,000 clones, about 95% of them singletons.

The material sequenced was naive CD8+ T cells sorted from blood. The clonotype was recovered from a woman aged 25 to 39 in good health. The V call is TRBV5-1, the J call TRBJ2-7; 9 bases are a match to TRBD2. CDR3 sequence: CASSLGSGSLYEQYF. The CDR3 DNA is TGCGCCAGCAGCTTAGGTAGCGGGAGTTTATACGAGCAGTACTTC.